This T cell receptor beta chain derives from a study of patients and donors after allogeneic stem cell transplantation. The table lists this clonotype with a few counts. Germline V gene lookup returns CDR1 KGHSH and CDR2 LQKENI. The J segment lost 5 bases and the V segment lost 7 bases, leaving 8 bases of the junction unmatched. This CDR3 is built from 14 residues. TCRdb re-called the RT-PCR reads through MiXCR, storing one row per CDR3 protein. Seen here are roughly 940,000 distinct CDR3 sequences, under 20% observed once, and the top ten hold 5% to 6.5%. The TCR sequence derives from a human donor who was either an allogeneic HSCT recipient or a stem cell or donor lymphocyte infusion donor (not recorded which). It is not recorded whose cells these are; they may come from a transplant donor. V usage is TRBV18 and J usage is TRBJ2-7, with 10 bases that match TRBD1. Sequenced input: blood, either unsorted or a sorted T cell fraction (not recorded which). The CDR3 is CASFKGTGEDEQYF. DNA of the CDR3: TGTGCCAGCTTCAAGGGGACAGGGGAAGACGAGCAGTACTTC.